These 2 T cell receptor beta chains share one sample of origin, sequenced in a study of blood T cell repertoires in COVID-19. The repertoire was sequenced with immunoSEQ multiplex PCR; TCRdb's copy has only in-frame clones and lacks some. The table lists about 310,000 clones, around 87% of them singletons. Sequenced sample: peripheral blood. Receptors originate from a man aged 45-65 years with active or convalescent COVID-19.

J is TRBJ2-3 and V is TRBV4-3; TRBD2 matches 10 bases. After removal of 0 bases from V and 1 base from J, the junction contained 10 bases not matched to a gene. Germline CDR1 is LGHNA and CDR2 is YSLEER. This CDR3 spans 19 amino acids. The CDR3: CASSQEHWVAGGRTDTQYF. CDR3 DNA sequence: TGCGCCAGCAGCCAAGAACATTGGGTAGCGGGGGGCCGCACAGATACGCAGTATTTT.

The gene calls are TRBV5-6 and TRBJ2-1; 8 bases agree with TRBD1. Germline V gene sequence: CDR1 SGHDT, CDR2 YYEEEE. The CDR3 loop spans 16 amino acids. Losses at the gene ends were 3 bases for V and 3 bases for J; bases not matched to a gene: 8. As DNA, the CDR3 is TGTGCCAGCAGCTCCAGGGGGCCAACATACTACAATGAGCAGTTCTTC. Amino acids: CASSSRGPTYYNEQFF.